The 27 T cell receptor beta chains given below trace back to one sample, sequenced in a study of cytomegalovirus exposure and HLA in healthy donors (dated 2017 in TCRdb). Library preparation employed the immunoSEQ multiplex PCR assay. The multiplex PCR relied on a mix of 60 forward primers for TCR Vbeta segments and 13 reverse primers for TCR Jbeta segments. Held by TCRdb, this immuneACCESS table contains in-frame sequences only and omits some clones. Under half of the omission traces to an unresolved V gene where checked; the cause of the rest is unknown. For this sample there are approximately 140,000 clones; less than 85% appear just once. Of the sample, around 10% falls within the top ten clones. Sample: PBMCs. Every receptor here comes from a woman between 45 and 60 years old in good health and CMV-seropositive.

This clone was recorded once. The genes are TRBV2 and TRBJ2-5, with D perhaps matching TRBD2 (7 bases). The CDR3 length is 15 residues. Trimming cost V 5 bases and J 3 bases, with 16 bases left between them. CDR1 is SNHLY, CDR2 FYNNEI, per germline. The CDR3 reads CASSPLRGGEETQYF. CDR3 DNA: TGTGCCAGCAGTCCCTTGAGGGGGGGCGAAGAGACCCAGTACTTC.

The rearrangement links TRBV6-6 to TRBJ2-5; a possible D gene is TRBD2 (5 bases). Germline values: CDR1 MNHNY, CDR2 SVGAGI (reference sequence). The CDR3 extends over 13 amino acids. V was pared by 10 bases and J by 5 bases, with 17 bases between. The CDR3 region has the DNA TGTGCCATCCAGCGCGGGCCTAGTGAGACCCAGTACTTC. It codes for CAIQRGPSETQYF.

This clone was observed a few times. The rearrangement links TRBV28 to TRBJ2-4; 9 bases are shared with TRBD1. This CDR3 has 16 residues. V shed 3 bases, J shed 12 bases, and the junction held 15 bases outside the gene matches. The germline gives CDR1 MDHEN, CDR2 SYDVKM. CDR3 in DNA: TGTGCCAGCAGTTTGACAGGGGGTAGGCGGTCGGCGAGTCAGTACTTC. Its protein is CASSLTGGRRSASQYF.

The chain links TRBV6-6 to TRBJ2-7; 8 bases match TRBD1. Trimming at V came to 6 bases and at J to 1 base, leaving 2 bases not matched to a gene. The germline V gene has CDR1 MNHNY and CDR2 SVGAGI (reference sequence). The CDR3 length is 13 residues. The CDR3 is CASSRTGSYEQYF. The CDR3 DNA reads as TGTGCCAGCAGCCGGACAGGGTCCTACGAGCAGTACTTC.

The rearrangement uses TRBV28 and TRBJ2-7, with TRBD1 identical over 11 bases. J lost 7 bases, V lost 5 bases, and 4 bases had no gene match. The CDR3 is 13 amino acids. Germline values: CDR1 MDHEN, CDR2 SYDVKM. CDR3 protein: CASSRTGGREQYF. In DNA, the CDR3 is TGTGCCAGCAGTCGGACAGGGGGCAGGGAGCAGTACTTC.

This clone came up a few times. J is TRBJ2-7 and V is TRBV5-4; weak D call: TRBD1 (6 bases). CDR1 and CDR2 (germline): SGHNT, YYREEE (reference sequence). V shed 3 bases and J shed 3 bases, with 16 bases lying between them. The CDR3 length is 15 residues. Written as DNA, the CDR3 is TGTGCCAGCAGCTCCCTGACAGGACCCAGCTACGAGCAGTACTTC. It encodes CASSSLTGPSYEQYF.

V is TRBV6-4 and J is TRBJ2-7, with D hard to call. V was cut by 5 bases and J by 0 bases, with 5 bases left in between. Germline V gene lookup returns CDR1 MRHNA and CDR2 SNTAGT. CDR3 size: 12 residues. CDR3 loop: CASSIISYEQYF. CDR3 DNA: TGTGCCAGCAGTATAATCTCCTACGAGCAGTACTTC.

This clone was picked up one time. V usage is TRBV9 and J usage is TRBJ2-7; D is perhaps TRBD2 (5 bases). The CDR3 runs 14 residues. CDR1 is SGDLS, CDR2 YYNGEE, per germline. Trimming took 1 base from V and 7 from J, leaving 15 bases between them. Here the CDR3 DNA reads TGTGCCAGCAGCGTAACCCCGCCGAGAGGGGAGCAGTACTTC. Translated: CASSVTPPRGEQYF.

The genes are TRBV30 and TRBJ1-5, with 7 bases fitting TRBD1. V lost 4 bases, J lost 3 bases, and 6 bases stayed unmatched. This CDR3 has 14 residues. The germline CDR1 and CDR2 sequences are GTSNPN and SVGIG (reference sequence). CDR3 amino acids: CAWTQGVYNQPQHF. CDR3 DNA: TGTGCCTGGACCCAGGGGGTGTACAATCAGCCCCAGCATTTT.

The chain is built from TRBV28 and TRBJ2-3, with 8 bases identical to TRBD1. J was trimmed by 4 bases and V by 6 bases; bases with no gene match: 12. The CDR3 has 16 residues. CDR1 and CDR2 from the germline V gene are MDHEN and SYDVKM. In DNA, the CDR3 is TGTGCCAGCAGCTCCCAGGGGGCCAGCATTTCAGATACGCAGTATTTT. Translating gives CASSSQGASISDTQYF. The full variable domain, completed using reference TRBV28 and TRBJ2-3, is DVKVTQSSRYLVKRTGEKVFLECVQDMDHENMFWYRQDPGLGLRLIYFSYDVKMKEKGDIPEGYSVSREKKERFSLILESASTNQTSMYLCASSSQGASISDTQYFGPGTRLTVL.

The rearrangement joins TRBV28 to TRBJ1-1; 7 nucleotides match TRBD1. The CDR3 is 13 residues long. CDR1 and CDR2 from the germline V gene are MDHEN and SYDVKM. Trimming cost V 4 bases and J 4 bases; bases outside gene matches: 3. CDR3 bases: TGTGCCAGCAGTTACAGGGGAATCACTGAAGCTTTCTTT. It translates to CASSYRGITEAFF.

This chain connects TRBV28 to TRBJ1-5, with no clear D. In germline, CDR1 is MDHEN, CDR2 SYDVKM. This CDR3 comprises 12 residues. Trimming removed 6 bases at V and 2 bases at J, with 5 bases between. The CDR3 DNA sequence: TGTGCCAGCAGGGTAGGCAATCAGCCCCAGCATTTT. This sequence encodes CASRVGNQPQHF.

The chain uses TRBV5-1 and TRBJ2-7; TRBD2 is a possible D gene (6 bases). Germline-derived CDR1 and CDR2 are SGHRS and YFSETQ. V gave up 4 bases and J gave up 0 bases, with 11 bases separating them. This CDR3 has 14 residues. The CDR3 protein is CASSLGTASYEQYF. The CDR3 coding sequence is TGCGCCAGCAGCCTCGGGACTGCCTCCTACGAGCAGTACTTC.

This clone was counted between two and nine times. The chain employs TRBV7-9 and TRBJ1-4, with a possible D match to TRBD1 (5 bases). Trimming shortened V by 1 base and J by 2 bases, and 11 bases separated the two germline ends. Germline V gene data show CDR1 as SEHNR and CDR2 as FQNEAQ (reference sequence). This CDR3 is built from 16 residues. For the CDR3, the DNA is TGTGCCAGCAGCTTAGTATCCGGACACACTAATGAAAAACTGTTTTTT. Translated: CASSLVSGHTNEKLFF. The variable domain in full, completed from reference TRBV7-9 and TRBJ1-4, reads DTGVSQNPRHKITKRGQNVTFRCDPISEHNRLYWYRQTLGQGPEFLTYFQNEAQLEKSRLLSDRFSAERPKGSFSTLEIQRTEQGDSAMYLCASSLVSGHTNEKLFFGSGTQLSVL.

The gene calls are TRBV2 and TRBJ2-3; D might be TRBD2 (7 bases). There are 15 residues in the CDR3. CDR1 is SNHLY, CDR2 FYNNEI, per germline. V was trimmed by 4 bases and J by 4 bases, leaving 15 bases between them. The chain's CDR3 is CASSAVGGAADTQYF. Here the CDR3 DNA reads TGTGCCAGCAGTGCTGTAGGGGGGGCCGCAGATACGCAGTATTTT.

V gene TRBV18 combines with J gene TRBJ1-1; D unresolved. CDR1 is KGHSH, CDR2 LQKENI, per germline. The CDR3 extends over 13 amino acids. Trimming cost V 2 bases and J 3 bases, with 7 bases left between them. The CDR3: CASSPERDTEAFF. CDR3 DNA sequence: TGTGCCAGCTCACCAGAGCGGGACACTGAAGCTTTCTTT.

The chain carries TRBV7-8 and TRBJ2-7; D is possibly TRBD1 (8 bases). From germline, CDR1 is SGHVS and CDR2 FQNEAQ. V lost 5 bases and J 4 bases, leaving 18 bases between the germline ends. The CDR3 is made up of 15 amino acids. CDR3 sequence reads: CASSPGQGGMYEQYF. CDR3 coding DNA: TGTGCCAGCAGCCCCGGACAGGGAGGGATGTACGAGCAGTACTTC.

Written as DNA, the CDR3 is TGTGCCAGCAGCCCAAGACAGGGGGTAGACACCGGGGAGCTGTTTTTT. Translated: CASSPRQGVDTGELFF. The chain links TRBV27 to TRBJ2-2, with 9 bases fitting TRBD1. V trimming: 6 bases; J trimming: 3 bases; junction bases outside the gene matches: 8. Germline V CDR1 and CDR2: MNHEY, SMNVEV (reference sequence). The CDR3 extends over 16 amino acids.

The V call is TRBV5-6, the J call TRBJ1-5; 7 positions agree with TRBD1. CDR1 SGHDT and CDR2 YYEEEE come from the germline V gene. CDR3 length: 15 amino acids. V gave up 1 base and J gave up 2 bases; unmatched junction bases: 3. CDR3 sequence (DNA): TGTGCCAGCAGCTTGTTTGGACAGGGCAATCAGCCCCAGCATTTT. Protein sequence: CASSLFGQGNQPQHF. Variable domain in full (rest from reference TRBV5-6 and TRBJ1-5): DAGVTQSPTHLIKTRGQQVTLRCSPKSGHDTVSWYQQALGQGPQFIFQYYEEEERQRGNFPDRFSGHQFPNYSSELNVNALLLGDSALYLCASSLFGQGNQPQHFGDGTRLSIL.

The J gene is TRBJ1-6, the V gene TRBV2, with a tentative D call TRBD1 (6 bases). This CDR3 is built from 13 residues. Per germline, CDR1 SNHLY and CDR2 FYNNEI. Trimming took 1 base from V and 14 from J, leaving 12 bases between them. Here the CDR3 DNA reads TGTGCCAGCAGTGAAGATTGGGGGCCAGCCCTCCACTTT. Translation gives CASSEDWGPALHF.

This clone was seen once. DNA of the CDR3: TGTGCCAGCAGGAAGACCGGGGAAGGGTCACCCCTCCACTTT. Its translation is CASRKTGEGSPLHF. J is TRBJ1-6 and V is TRBV2; D gene unclear. V was shortened by 6 bases and J by 10 bases, with 16 bases between the two germline ends. This CDR3 spans 14 amino acids. Germline CDR1 SNHLY, CDR2 FYNNEI.

The chain uses TRBV9 and TRBJ1-2, with 7 bases that match TRBD1. Trimming took 3 bases from V and 7 from J; bases not matched to a gene: 9. The CDR3 extends over 14 amino acids. CDR1 and CDR2 (germline): SGDLS, YYNGEE. CDR3 residues: CASSADRVGFGYTF. DNA for the CDR3: TGTGCCAGCAGCGCCGACAGGGTGGGTTTTGGCTACACCTTC.

J is TRBJ1-3 and V is TRBV7-6, with D unresolved. Germline V gives CDR1 SGHVS, CDR2 FNYEAQ. CDR3 size: 16 residues. Trimming pared 5 bases from V and 3 bases from J, leaving 17 bases between. The CDR3 loop reads CASSPGGRSYGNTIYF. The CDR3 DNA reads as TGTGCCAGCAGCCCAGGAGGACGATCTTATGGAAACACCATATATTTT.

V usage is TRBV5-4 and J usage is TRBJ1-2, with 9 bases fitting TRBD1. Germline V CDR1 and CDR2: SGHNT, YYREEE (reference sequence). Unmatched junction bases numbered 12, after V lost 4 bases and J lost 8 bases. The CDR3 has 15 amino acids. The CDR3 loop reads CASSQRQGGREGYTF. Here the CDR3 DNA reads TGTGCCAGCAGCCAAAGACAGGGGGGCAGAGAAGGCTACACCTTC.

V and J are TRBV7-9 and TRBJ2-5; 8 nucleotides line up with TRBD1. CDR3 size: 13 residues. The germline V gene encodes CDR1 SEHNR and CDR2 FQNEAQ (reference sequence). Trimming cost V 5 bases and J 5 bases; bases outside gene matches: 4. The CDR3, as DNA: TGTGCCAGCAGCGTGTCAGGGGGCGAGACCCAGTACTTC. Its translation: CASSVSGGETQYF. Full variable domain (outside the CDR3, taken from reference TRBV7-9 and TRBJ2-5): DTGVSQNPRHKITKRGQNVTFRCDPISEHNRLYWYRQTLGQGPEFLTYFQNEAQLEKSRLLSDRFSAERPKGSFSTLEIQRTEQGDSAMYLCASSVSGGETQYFGPGTRLLVL.

The rearrangement joins TRBV6-1 to TRBJ1-5; 8 nucleotides align to TRBD1. The V segment lost 8 bases and the J segment 6 bases; nucleotides outside the gene matches: 9. The length of the CDR3 is 14 residues. Germline-derived CDR1 and CDR2 are MNHNS and SASEGT. CDR3 DNA sequence: TGTGCCAGCGGACCCCAGGGGGCGGCTCAGCCCCAGCATTTT. It is translated as CASGPQGAAQPQHF.

The chain joins TRBV20-1 to TRBJ1-1, with TRBD1 matching 8 bases. Trimming cost V 3 bases and J 11 bases; bases outside gene matches: 5. This CDR3 is 11 amino acids long. Germline V gene lookup returns CDR1 DFQATT and CDR2 SNEGSKA (reference sequence). CDR3 amino acids: CSASEGQEAFF. The DNA of the CDR3 is TGCAGTGCTAGTGAGGGACAGGAGGCTTTCTTT.